Shown below are 20 T cell receptor beta chains from a single sample sequenced in a study of identical twins (dated by TCRdb to 2016 to 2017). Library construction relied on 5' RACE. TCRdb lists the instrument as Illumina HiSeq 2000. The public reads were run again by TCRdb, first through fastp at Q25 and then through MiXCR, and only productive beta chains were kept. Rows with one shared CDR3 protein collapse into an entry with the most common genes and DNA. Present in this sample are 220,000 or so distinct CDR3 sequences, 5.5% to 8% of which were seen just once. The top ten clonotypes cover approximately 3.6% of the sample. These data were also filed under a second study, of yellow fever vaccine responses in identical twins.

Sequenced material: memory (CD45RO+) T cells sorted from blood. The meaning of the sample's cell subset or site label: CD45RO+ enriched T cells. All receptors derive from a woman in her late teens or twenties in good health.

This clonotype was counted ten times or more. This chain joins TRBV10-3 and TRBJ2-7; D ambiguous. V lost 10 bases, J lost 4 bases, and 11 bases lay in between. The CDR3 length is 11 residues. Germline loops: CDR1 ENHRY, CDR2 SYGVKD. CDR3 nucleotides: TGTGCCACCCGGACGGAATACGAGCAGTACGTC. Protein sequence: CATRTEYEQYV.

This clonotype was detected ten times or more. CDR3 coding DNA: TGTGCCACCAGCAGAGATCAGGGGTCTGGGGCCAACGTCCTGACTTTC. It is translated as CATSRDQGSGANVLTF. This chain joins TRBV15 and TRBJ2-6; a possible D gene is TRBD1 (6 bases). The CDR3 consists of 16 residues. V was trimmed by 0 bases and J by 1 base, leaving 7 bases between them. The germline V gene has CDR1 LNHNV and CDR2 YYDKDF (reference sequence).

This clonotype has only a few counts. J is TRBJ2-5 and V is TRBV29-1, with a possible D match to TRBD1 (6 bases). Trimming cost V 5 bases and J 2 bases, with 9 bases left between them. From germline, CDR1 is SQVTM and CDR2 ANQGSEA. The CDR3 covers 12 residues. The CDR3 here is CSVRTEQETQYF. In DNA form, the CDR3 reads TGCAGCGTTCGGACAGAACAAGAGACCCAGTACTTC.

This clonotype was observed a single time. A much larger clone sits a single nucleotide away, making a read error possible. The chain uses TRBV6-2 or TRBV6-3 and TRBJ1-5, with a tentative D call TRBD1 (5 bases). Germline V gene lookup returns CDR1 MNHEY and CDR2 SVGEGT. The CDR3 totals 15 residues. The CDR3: CASSRFDSSNQPHHF. For the CDR3, the DNA is TGTGCCAGCAGCCGGTTCGACAGCTCCAATCAGCCCCATCATTTT.

This clonotype has at least ten counts. This rearrangement joins TRBV29-1 to TRBJ2-5, with D maybe TRBD1 (6 bases). Between the trimmed V and J ends, which lost 1 base and 6 bases, there was a span of 18 bases. The CDR3 runs to 15 residues. Germline CDR1 reads SQVTM; CDR2 reads ANQGSEA. This CDR3 is CSVEGAGAISKTQYF. As DNA, the CDR3 is TGCAGCGTTGAAGGGGCAGGGGCTATTAGTAAGACCCAGTACTTC.

The chain joins TRBV20-1 to TRBJ1-1; D not certain. The V gene lost 3 bases and the J gene lost 3 bases, with 5 bases spanning the gap. The CDR3 has 11 residues. Germline V gene sequence: CDR1 DFQATT, CDR2 SNEGSKA (reference sequence). The CDR3 loop reads CSASSDTEAFF. CDR3 DNA: TGCAGTGCTAGCTCCGACACTGAAGCTTTCTTT.

This clonotype was picked up a small number of times. The CDR3 nucleotides are TGCGCCAGCAGCCAAAGGACAGGGGTGGATGAGCAGTTCTTC. Protein product: CASSQRTGVDEQFF. This chain links TRBV4-1 with TRBJ2-1; 9 nucleotides align to TRBD1. V lost 2 bases and J lost 8; bases outside the gene matches: 4. Germline V gene sequence: CDR1 MGHRA, CDR2 YSYEKL. The length of the CDR3 is 14 residues.

This clonotype has only a few counts. This sequence joins TRBV3-1 and TRBJ2-7, with 9 bases aligning to TRBD2. The V and J ends lost 2 bases and 3 bases, in that order; junction bases with no gene match: 2. Per the germline V gene, CDR1 is LGHDT and CDR2 is YNNKEL (reference sequence). This CDR3 contains 14 residues. CDR3: CASSQLTSGYEQYF. The CDR3, as DNA: TGTGCCAGCAGCCAACTGACTAGCGGCTACGAGCAGTACTTC.

This clonotype was recorded only once. The V and J genes are TRBV14 and TRBJ2-7, with a weak D call TRBD1 (5 bases). CDR1 is SGHDN, CDR2 FVKESK, per germline. CDR3 length equals 17 residues. Deletions cut 4 bases from V and 7 bases from J, with 26 bases between. The CDR3 reads CASSPGGGRVLSSEQYV. Written as DNA, the CDR3 is TGTGCCAGCAGCCCGGGCGGCGGCAGGGTGCTCTCATCTGAGCAGTACGTC.

This clonotype was detected ten times or more. The gene calls are TRBV12-3 or TRBV12-4 and TRBJ2-6; 8 nucleotides line up with TRBD1. V shed 6 bases and J 1 base; nucleotides not matched to a gene: 8. The CDR3 is made up of 17 amino acids. DNA of the CDR3: TGTGCCAGCAGGCCGGACAGGGCGCCATCTGGGGCCAACGTCCTGACTTTC. As protein: CASRPDRAPSGANVLTF.

This clonotype was counted between two and nine times. The chain is built from TRBV7-7 and TRBJ2-5; 9 bases align to TRBD1. CDR1 is SSHAT and CDR2 is FNYEAQ in the germline V gene (reference sequence). With V trimmed by 2 bases and J by 5 bases, 3 bases remained unmatched. There are 14 residues in the CDR3. The CDR3 nucleotides read TGTGCCAGCAGCTTAACAGGGGGCTTGGAGACCCAGTACTTC. This sequence encodes CASSLTGGLETQYF.

There are a few counts of this clonotype. This chain uses TRBV6-2 or TRBV6-3 with TRBJ2-1; 7 bases are a match to TRBD2. Germline CDR1 is MNHEY and CDR2 is SVGEGT. The CDR3 totals 14 residues. V gave up 6 bases and J gave up 8 bases; unmatched junction bases: 10. The CDR3, as DNA: TGTGCCAGCAGCCCACTGGGACTACAGGATGAGCAGTTCTTC. Encoded protein: CASSPLGLQDEQFF.

This clonotype has a count of ten or more. The V gene is TRBV12-3 or TRBV12-4, the J gene TRBJ2-1, with D maybe TRBD2 (5 bases). Trimming shortened V by 8 bases and J by 0 bases, and 14 bases separated the two germline ends. The CDR3 is made up of 15 amino acids. The CDR3 DNA reads TGTGCCAGCCTCTCCCTAGCTAGCTCCTACAATGAGCAGTTCTTC. It translates to CASLSLASSYNEQFF.

CDR3 amino acids: CASSYKRGAYEQYF. Here the CDR3 DNA reads TGTGCCAGCAGTTACAAGCGGGGAGCCTACGAGCAGTACTTC. This sequence joins TRBV27 and TRBJ2-7; 7 nucleotides agree with TRBD2. Trimming cost V 4 bases and J 2 bases; bases outside gene matches: 5. The length of the CDR3 is 14 residues. CDR1 is MNHEY and CDR2 is SMNVEV in the germline V gene (reference sequence).

This clonotype was observed many times. The V and J genes are TRBV5-1 and TRBJ1-5; maybe TRBD1 (5 bases). The CDR3 sequence is 15 residues long. V was clipped by 3 bases and J by 3 bases, with 13 bases between them. Germline loops: CDR1 SGHRS, CDR2 YFSETQ. The CDR3 DNA follows: TGCGCCAGCAGCTGGGGGTCAGGGCCCAATCAGCCCCAGCATTTT. It translates to CASSWGSGPNQPQHF.

The rearrangement links TRBV3-1 to TRBJ2-1; the match to TRBD2 covers 7 bases. The germline V gene encodes CDR1 LGHDT and CDR2 YNNKEL (reference sequence). After removal of 4 bases from V and 4 bases from J, the junction contained 10 bases not matched to a gene. The CDR3 covers 16 residues. The CDR3 region is CASSPDRTGGYNEQFF. The CDR3 DNA sequence: TGTGCCAGCAGCCCCGATCGGACGGGGGGATACAATGAGCAGTTCTTC.

This clonotype was detected ten times or more. The chain is built from TRBV7-2 and TRBJ2-3; D remains ambiguous. The V and J ends lost 2 bases and 2 bases respectively, with 11 bases between them. CDR1 SGHTA and CDR2 FQGNSA come from the germline V gene. The CDR3 runs 15 residues. In DNA form, the CDR3 reads TGTGCCAGCAGCTTACAGTTAGCCTACACAGATACGCAGTATTTT. Its protein is CASSLQLAYTDTQYF.

In this sample, this clonotype turned up a few times. At one end the junction does not follow the germline gene, possibly because of a read error. V and J are TRBV20-1 and TRBJ2-2; possible D gene TRBD2, 6 bases. Germline assignment: CDR1 DFQATT and CDR2 SNEGSKA (reference sequence). The CDR3 runs to 16 residues. The CDR3 DNA sequence: TGCTGTGCTAGAGTTGCGGGGCCTCGAAACACCGGGGAGCTGTTTTTT. It encodes CCARVAGPRNTGELFF.

The rearrangement joins TRBV29-1 to TRBJ2-5; unclear D gene. V lost 3 bases and J lost 5, with 13 bases in between. This CDR3 has 13 amino acids. CDR1 and CDR2 (germline): SQVTM, ANQGSEA. The CDR3: CSVESGPRETQYF. The CDR3 coding sequence is TGCAGCGTTGAGTCAGGACCTAGGGAGACCCAGTACTTC.

This clonotype was observed many times. The rearrangement links TRBV11-2 to TRBJ1-5; tentative D call: TRBD1 (6 bases). The CDR3 totals 19 residues. Between the trimmed V and J ends, which lost 2 bases and 5 bases, there was a span of 25 bases. The V gene's germline CDR1 is SGHAT and CDR2 FQNNGV. CDR3 amino acids: CASSLSWGSGASIDQPQHF. CDR3 DNA sequence: TGTGCCAGCAGCTTATCTTGGGGATCAGGGGCTTCAATAGATCAGCCCCAGCATTTT.